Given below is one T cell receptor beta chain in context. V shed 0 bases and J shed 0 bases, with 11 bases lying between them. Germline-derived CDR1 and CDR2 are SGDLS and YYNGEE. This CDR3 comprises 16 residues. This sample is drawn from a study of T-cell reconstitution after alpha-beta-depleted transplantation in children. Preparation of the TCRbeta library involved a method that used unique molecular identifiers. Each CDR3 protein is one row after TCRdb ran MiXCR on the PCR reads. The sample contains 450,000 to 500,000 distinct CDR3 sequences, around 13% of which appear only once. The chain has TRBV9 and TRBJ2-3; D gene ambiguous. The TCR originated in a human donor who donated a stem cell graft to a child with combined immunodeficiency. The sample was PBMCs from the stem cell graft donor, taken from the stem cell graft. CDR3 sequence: CASSVEAHTSTDTQYF. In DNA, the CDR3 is TGTGCCAGCAGCGTAGAGGCTCATACTAGCACAGATACGCAGTATTTT.